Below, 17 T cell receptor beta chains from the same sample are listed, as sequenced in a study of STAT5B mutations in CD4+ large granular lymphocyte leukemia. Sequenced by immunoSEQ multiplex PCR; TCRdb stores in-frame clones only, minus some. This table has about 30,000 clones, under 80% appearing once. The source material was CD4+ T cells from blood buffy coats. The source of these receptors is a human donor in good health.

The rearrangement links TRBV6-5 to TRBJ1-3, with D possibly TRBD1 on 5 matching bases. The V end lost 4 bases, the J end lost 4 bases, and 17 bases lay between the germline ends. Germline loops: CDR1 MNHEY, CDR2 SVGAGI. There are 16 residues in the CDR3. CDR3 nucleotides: TGTGCCAGCAGTTTGGGTAGGGGTGGAGCGGGAAACACCATATATTTT. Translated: CASSLGRGGAGNTIYF.

The CDR3 DNA reads TGTGCCAGCAGTTCGAGACTAGCGGGACAAGAGACCCAGTACTTC. It codes for CASSSRLAGQETQYF. The rearrangement uses TRBV2 and TRBJ2-5; 11 bases fit TRBD2. There are 15 residues in the CDR3. Germline V gives CDR1 SNHLY, CDR2 FYNNEI. The V and J ends lost 5 bases and 2 bases, in that order; junction bases with no gene match: 4.

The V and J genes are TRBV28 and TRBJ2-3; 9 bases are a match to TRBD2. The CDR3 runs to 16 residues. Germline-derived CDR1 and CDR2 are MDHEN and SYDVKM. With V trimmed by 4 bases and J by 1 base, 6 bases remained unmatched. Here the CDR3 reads CASSSSAGGGTDTQYF. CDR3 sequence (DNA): TGTGCCAGCAGTTCCTCTGCGGGAGGGGGCACAGATACGCAGTATTTT.

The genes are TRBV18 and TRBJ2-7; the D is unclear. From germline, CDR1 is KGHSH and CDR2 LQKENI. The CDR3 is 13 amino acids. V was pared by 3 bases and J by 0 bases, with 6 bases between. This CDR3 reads CASSPGRSYEQYF. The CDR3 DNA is TGTGCCAGCTCACCCGGGCGCTCCTACGAGCAGTACTTC.

The CDR3 sequence is CASTQGIGVVTGELFF. DNA of the CDR3: TGTGCCAGCACCCAGGGAATCGGGGTCGTCACCGGGGAGCTGTTTTTT. V is TRBV9 and J is TRBJ2-2, with D perhaps matching TRBD1 or TRBD2 (5 bases each). CDR3 length equals 16 residues. Germline V gives CDR1 SGDLS, CDR2 YYNGEE. The ends were cut back, 6 bases at V and 4 bases at J, with 19 bases in the middle.

The CDR3 DNA sequence: TGTGCCAGCTCGCCGGACAAGCTGAGCAAAAACATTCAGTACTTC. This gives the protein CASSPDKLSKNIQYF. The chain employs TRBV18 and TRBJ2-4, with D possibly matching TRBD1 (5 bases). The V gene's germline CDR1 is KGHSH and CDR2 LQKENI. CDR3 length equals 15 residues. Trimming removed 6 bases at V and 3 bases at J, with 15 bases between.

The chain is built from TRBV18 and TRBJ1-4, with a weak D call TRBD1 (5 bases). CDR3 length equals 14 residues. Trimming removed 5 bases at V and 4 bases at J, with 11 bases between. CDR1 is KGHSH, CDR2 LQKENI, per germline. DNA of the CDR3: TGTGCCAGCTCAGCCGGCGGGGGTAATGAAAAACTGTTTTTT. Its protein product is CASSAGGGNEKLFF.

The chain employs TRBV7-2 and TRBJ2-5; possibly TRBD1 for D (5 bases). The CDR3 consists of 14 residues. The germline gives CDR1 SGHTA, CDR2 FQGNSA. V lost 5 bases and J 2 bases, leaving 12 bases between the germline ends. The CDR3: CASSRKTAQETQYF. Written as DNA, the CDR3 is TGTGCCAGCAGCCGGAAGACAGCGCAAGAGACCCAGTACTTC.

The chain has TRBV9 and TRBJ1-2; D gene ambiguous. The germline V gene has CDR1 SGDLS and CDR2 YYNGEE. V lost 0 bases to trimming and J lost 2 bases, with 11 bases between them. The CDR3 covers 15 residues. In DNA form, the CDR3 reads TGTGCCAGCAGCGTAGCGGGCACCTCAAACTATGGCTACACCTTC. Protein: CASSVAGTSNYGYTF.

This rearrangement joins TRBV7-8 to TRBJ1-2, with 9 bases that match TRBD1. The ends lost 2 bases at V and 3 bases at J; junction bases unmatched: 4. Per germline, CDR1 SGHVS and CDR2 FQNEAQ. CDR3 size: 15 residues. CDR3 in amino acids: CASSLRDRADYGYTF. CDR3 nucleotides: TGTGCCAGCAGCTTACGGGACAGGGCGGACTATGGCTACACCTTC.

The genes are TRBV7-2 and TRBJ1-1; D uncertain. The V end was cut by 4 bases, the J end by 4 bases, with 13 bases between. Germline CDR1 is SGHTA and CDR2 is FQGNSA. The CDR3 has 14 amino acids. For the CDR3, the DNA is TGTGCCAGCAGCTACGGAAGGTCCGGCACTGAAGCTTTCTTT. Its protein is CASSYGRSGTEAFF. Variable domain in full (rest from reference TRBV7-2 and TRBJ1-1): GAGVSQSPSNKVTEKGKDVELRCDPISGHTALYWYRQSLGQGLEFLIYFQGNSAPDKSGLPSDRFSAERTGGSVSTLTIQRTQQEDSAVYLCASSYGRSGTEAFFGQGTRLTVV.

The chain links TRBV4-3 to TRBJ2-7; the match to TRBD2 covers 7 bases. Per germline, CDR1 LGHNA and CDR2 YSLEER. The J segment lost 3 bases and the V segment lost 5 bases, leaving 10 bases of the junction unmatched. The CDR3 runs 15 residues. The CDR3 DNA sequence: TGCGCCAGCAGCTTCAGGCCGGGCGGGAGCTACGAGCAGTACTTC. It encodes CASSFRPGGSYEQYF.

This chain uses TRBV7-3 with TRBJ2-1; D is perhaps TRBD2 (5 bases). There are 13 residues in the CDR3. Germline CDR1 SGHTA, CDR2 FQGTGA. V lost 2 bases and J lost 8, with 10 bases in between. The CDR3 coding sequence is TGTGCCAGCAGCTTAGAGGCTAGCTATGAGCAGTTCTTC. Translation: CASSLEASYEQFF.

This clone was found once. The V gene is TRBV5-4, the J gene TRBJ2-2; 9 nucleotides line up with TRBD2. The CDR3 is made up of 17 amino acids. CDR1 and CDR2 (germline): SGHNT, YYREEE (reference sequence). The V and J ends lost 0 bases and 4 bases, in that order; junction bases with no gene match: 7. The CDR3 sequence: CASSLGSGRVGTGELFF. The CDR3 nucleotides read TGTGCCAGCAGCTTGGGTAGCGGGAGAGTTGGCACCGGGGAGCTGTTTTTT.

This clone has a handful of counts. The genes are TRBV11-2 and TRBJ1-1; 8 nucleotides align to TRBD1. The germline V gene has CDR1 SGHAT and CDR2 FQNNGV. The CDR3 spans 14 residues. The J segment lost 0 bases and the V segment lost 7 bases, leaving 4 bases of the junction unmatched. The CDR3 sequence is CASIQGDLNTEAFF. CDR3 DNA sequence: TGTGCCAGCATACAGGGGGACTTGAACACTGAAGCTTTCTTT. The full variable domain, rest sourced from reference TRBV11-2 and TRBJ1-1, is EAGVAQSPRYKIIEKRQSVAFWCNPISGHATLYWYQQILGQGPKLLIQFQNNGVVDDSQLPKDRFSAERLKGVDSTLKIQPAKLEDSAVYLCASIQGDLNTEAFFGQGTRLTVV.

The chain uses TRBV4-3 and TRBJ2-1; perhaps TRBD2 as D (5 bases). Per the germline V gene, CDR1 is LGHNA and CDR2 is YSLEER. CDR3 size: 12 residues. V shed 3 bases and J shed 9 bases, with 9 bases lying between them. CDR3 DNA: TGCGCCAGCAGCCACGGGATTGGTGAGCAGTTCTTC. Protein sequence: CASSHGIGEQFF.

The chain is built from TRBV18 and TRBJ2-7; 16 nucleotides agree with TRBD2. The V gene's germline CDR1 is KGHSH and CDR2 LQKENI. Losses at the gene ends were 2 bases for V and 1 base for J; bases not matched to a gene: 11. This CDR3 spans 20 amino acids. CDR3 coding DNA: TGTGCCAGCTCACCAACGTTAGGGACTAGCGGGAGGGCCATTTCCTACGAGCAGTACTTC. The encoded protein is CASSPTLGTSGRAISYEQYF.